Listed below are T cell receptor beta chains from one sample, sequenced in a study of blood T cell repertoires in COVID-19. Clones were sequenced by immunoSEQ multiplex PCR, and TCRdb holds only the in-frame ones, with some missing. The sample holds 300,000 to 500,000 clones, 88% seen once. The specimen sequenced was PBMCs or T cells enriched from blood (not recorded which). The receptors stem from a woman aged 25-40 years with acute COVID-19. The CDR3 runs from the conserved cysteine through the conserved F or W. D genes are given only for firm matches. Rows give clone size only sometimes, using once, few, many, or a class for an expanded clone.

d_gene: NA
v_gene: TRBV3-1/TRBV3-2
abundance: NA
j_gene: TRBJ2-7
CDR3nt: TGTGCCAGCAGCCAAGCCGAGTACGCTAGTACCTACGAGCAGTACTTC
CDR3aa: CASSQAEYASTYEQYF

d_gene: TRBD1
v_gene: TRBV10-1
abundance: once
j_gene: TRBJ2-6
CDR3nt: TGCGCCAGCAGTGCACAGGGGAGCGGGGCCAACGTCCTGACTTTC
CDR3aa: CASSAQGSGANVLTF

d_gene: NA
v_gene: TRBV2
abundance: NA
j_gene: TRBJ1-5
CDR3nt: TGTGCCAGCAACAGGGAGAATCAGCCCCAGCATTTT
CDR3aa: CASNRENQPQHF

d_gene: NA
v_gene: TRBV3-1/TRBV3-2
abundance: NA
j_gene: TRBJ1-3
CDR3nt: TGTGCCAGCAGCTTACGGACCGGGAGGGGAAACACCATATATTTT
CDR3aa: CASSLRTGRGNTIYF

d_gene: TRBD1
v_gene: TRBV7-9
abundance: NA
j_gene: TRBJ1-6
CDR3nt: TGTGCCAGCAGCTTAGCGATCGGGACAGATCTCTCCTATAATTCACCCCTCCACTTT
CDR3aa: CASSLAIGTDLSYNSPLHF

d_gene: NA
v_gene: TRBV21-1
abundance: NA
j_gene: TRBJ2-1
CDR3nt: TGTGCCAGCAGCATCCAAGCGGGGGGTCCTTACAATGAGCAGTTCTTC
CDR3aa: CASSIQAGGPYNEQFF

d_gene: NA
v_gene: TRBV5-1
abundance: NA
j_gene: TRBJ2-1
CDR3nt: TGCGCCAGCACCCTGGAGGGCGGGGCCGGTAATGAGCAGTTCTTC
CDR3aa: CASTLEGGAGNEQFF

d_gene: NA
v_gene: TRBV7-2
abundance: few
j_gene: TRBJ1-2
CDR3nt: TGTGCCAGCAGCCCTAACAGCTATGGCTACACCTTC
CDR3aa: CASSPNSYGYTF

d_gene: TRBD1
v_gene: TRBV18
abundance: NA
j_gene: TRBJ1-5
CDR3nt: TGTGCCAGCTCACCACCGGGAACAGGGGGTGTGCCCCAGCATTTT
CDR3aa: CASSPPGTGGVPQHF

d_gene: TRBD1
v_gene: TRBV9
abundance: NA
j_gene: TRBJ2-4
CDR3nt: TGTGCCAGCAGCAAAGGGGGCGGGCAGTACTTC
CDR3aa: CASSKGGGQYF

d_gene: TRBD1
v_gene: TRBV2
abundance: NA
j_gene: TRBJ2-3
CDR3nt: TGTGCCAGCTCGCCGGACAGGGCCGGAGATACGCAGTATTTT
CDR3aa: CASSPDRAGDTQYF

d_gene: TRBD2
v_gene: TRBV3-1/TRBV3-2
abundance: few
j_gene: TRBJ2-7
CDR3nt: TGTGCCAGCAGCCAGACTAGCGGGGAGAACGAGCAGTACTTC
CDR3aa: CASSQTSGENEQYF

d_gene: NA
v_gene: TRBV7-3
abundance: few
j_gene: TRBJ2-3
CDR3nt: TGTGCCAGCAGCTTGGGACTTCCCACAGATACGCAGTATTTT
CDR3aa: CASSLGLPTDTQYF

d_gene: NA
v_gene: TRBV5-1
abundance: once
j_gene: TRBJ1-5
CDR3nt: TGCGCCAGCAGCTTGGGGACAGAAAATCAGCCCCAGCATTTT
CDR3aa: CASSLGTENQPQHF

d_gene: TRBD1
v_gene: TRBV7-3
abundance: NA
j_gene: TRBJ1-1
CDR3nt: TGTGCCAGCAGCTTACAGGGGGGTAACACTGAAGCTTTCTTT
CDR3aa: CASSLQGGNTEAFF

d_gene: NA
v_gene: TRBV6-6
abundance: NA
j_gene: TRBJ1-5
CDR3nt: TGTGCCAGCAGTTTCAACAGGGTGGATCAGCCCCAGCATTTT
CDR3aa: CASSFNRVDQPQHF

d_gene: TRBD2
v_gene: TRBV10-1
abundance: NA
j_gene: TRBJ2-3
CDR3nt: TGCGCCAGCAGTGCAGCGCTAGCGGGGGGGCAAGATACGCAGTATTTT
CDR3aa: CASSAALAGGQDTQYF

d_gene: NA
v_gene: TRBV5-1
abundance: NA
j_gene: TRBJ1-5
CDR3nt: TGCGCCAGCAGCTTGGCAGGGGCAGAGGGTAATCAGCCCCAGCATTTT
CDR3aa: CASSLAGAEGNQPQHF

d_gene: TRBD1
v_gene: TRBV18
abundance: NA
j_gene: TRBJ2-7
CDR3nt: TGTGCCAGCTCACCAGGACAGGGGTTGACCTACGAGCAGTACTTC
CDR3aa: CASSPGQGLTYEQYF

d_gene: TRBD1
v_gene: TRBV18
abundance: few
j_gene: TRBJ2-1
CDR3nt: TGTGCCAGCTCACCAATCATTGGCACGGGACAGAGCAACAATGAGCAGTTCTTC
CDR3aa: CASSPIIGTGQSNNEQFF

d_gene: TRBD1
v_gene: TRBV10-1
abundance: NA
j_gene: TRBJ2-1
CDR3nt: TGCGCCAGCAGTGTAGACAGGGGGCTAGGAAATGAGCAGTTCTTC
CDR3aa: CASSVDRGLGNEQFF

d_gene: TRBD2
v_gene: TRBV5-1
abundance: NA
j_gene: TRBJ2-7
CDR3nt: TGCGCCAGCAGCTCGTCCCTGGTGACTAGCTCCTCCTACGAGCAGTACTTC
CDR3aa: CASSSSLVTSSSYEQYF

d_gene: TRBD2
v_gene: TRBV4-1
abundance: NA
j_gene: TRBJ2-3
CDR3nt: TGCGCCAGCAGCCAGGGCCTAGCGGGGGGGGAAACTACGCAGTATTTT
CDR3aa: CASSQGLAGGETTQYF

d_gene: TRBD1
v_gene: TRBV15
abundance: NA
j_gene: TRBJ1-2
CDR3nt: TGTGCCACCAGCTCACAGGGGGCAAGTGGCTACACCTTC
CDR3aa: CATSSQGASGYTF

d_gene: NA
v_gene: TRBV6-5
abundance: NA
j_gene: TRBJ2-7
CDR3nt: TGTGCCAGCGCCGGCTCAAACGGGACCTACGAGCAGTACTTC
CDR3aa: CASAGSNGTYEQYF

d_gene: NA
v_gene: TRBV2
abundance: NA
j_gene: TRBJ2-3
CDR3nt: TGTGCCAGCAGTGACAACATTATGGACGGGTCGGGAACAGATACGCAGTATTTT
CDR3aa: CASSDNIMDGSGTDTQYF

d_gene: TRBD1
v_gene: TRBV3-1/TRBV3-2
abundance: once
j_gene: TRBJ1-2
CDR3nt: TGTGCCAGCAGCCAAGTGGGACAGGGATATGGCTACACCTTC
CDR3aa: CASSQVGQGYGYTF

d_gene: TRBD2
v_gene: TRBV7-9
abundance: NA
j_gene: TRBJ2-7
CDR3nt: TGTGCCAGCAGGGAGCTAGCGGGCTCCTACGAGCAGTACTTC
CDR3aa: CASRELAGSYEQYF

d_gene: NA
v_gene: TRBV5-1
abundance: NA
j_gene: TRBJ1-6
CDR3nt: TGCGCCAGCAGCTTGGTCATCAGTGGGGCGAGCTCCTATAATTCACCCCTCCACTTT
CDR3aa: CASSLVISGASSYNSPLHF

d_gene: NA
v_gene: TRBV4-2
abundance: NA
j_gene: TRBJ2-6
CDR3nt: TGTGCCAGCAGCCAAGTTTACGGGGGGCCTGGGGCCAACGTCCTGACTTTC
CDR3aa: CASSQVYGGPGANVLTF

d_gene: NA
v_gene: TRBV5-1
abundance: NA
j_gene: TRBJ2-5
CDR3nt: TGCGCCAGCGGTCTTTCTAGGCCTGGCCAAGAGACCCAGTACTTC
CDR3aa: CASGLSRPGQETQYF

d_gene: NA
v_gene: TRBV19
abundance: NA
j_gene: TRBJ1-1
CDR3nt: TGTGCCAGTAGTATACAGGCTGGTTGGGCTGAAGCTTTCTTT
CDR3aa: CASSIQAGWAEAFF

d_gene: NA
v_gene: TRBV24-1
abundance: once
j_gene: TRBJ2-1
CDR3nt: TGTGCCACCAGTGATGGAACAGCTGGCTTCTCCTACAATGAGCAGTTCTTC
CDR3aa: CATSDGTAGFSYNEQFF

d_gene: NA
v_gene: TRBV19
abundance: few
j_gene: TRBJ1-2
CDR3nt: TGTGCCAGTAGTATTTCGGACTATGGCTACACCTTC
CDR3aa: CASSISDYGYTF

d_gene: NA
v_gene: TRBV6-1
abundance: NA
j_gene: TRBJ1-1
CDR3nt: TGTGCCAGCAGTGAAAGCGGGGTATGGGAGGGGAGGCCCGCGTTAGCTTTCTTT
CDR3aa: CASSESGVWEGRPALAFF

d_gene: NA
v_gene: TRBV5-1
abundance: NA
j_gene: TRBJ1-4
CDR3nt: TGCGCCAGCAGCTTGGATCGGTCAACTAATGAAAAACTGTTTTTT
CDR3aa: CASSLDRSTNEKLFF

d_gene: NA
v_gene: TRBV28
abundance: NA
j_gene: TRBJ1-5
CDR3nt: TGTGCCATGTCGACAGCGCCGTACAATCAGCCCCAGCATTTT
CDR3aa: CAMSTAPYNQPQHF

d_gene: NA
v_gene: TRBV7-9
abundance: once
j_gene: TRBJ1-1
CDR3nt: TGTGCCAGCAGCTTAGCGGGGGCAGCCCTTGGCTTT
CDR3aa: CASSLAGAALGF

d_gene: NA
v_gene: TRBV7-8
abundance: NA
j_gene: TRBJ2-5
CDR3nt: TGTGCCAGCAAGGGGGAGGGGACCCAGTACTTC
CDR3aa: CASKGEGTQYF

d_gene: NA
v_gene: TRBV6-1
abundance: NA
j_gene: TRBJ2-3
CDR3nt: TGTGCCAGCAGTGACAGGGCTGTAGATACGCAGTATTTT
CDR3aa: CASSDRAVDTQYF

d_gene: NA
v_gene: TRBV18
abundance: NA
j_gene: TRBJ2-7
CDR3nt: TGTGCCAGCTCACCCTTAAAGCTCCCGCAGGGCTGGATGGAAGGGGACTTC
CDR3aa: CASSPLKLPQGWMEGDF

d_gene: TRBD1
v_gene: TRBV6-1
abundance: NA
j_gene: TRBJ1-4
CDR3nt: TGTGCCAGCAGTGAAATGGGACAGAAACTGTTTTTT
CDR3aa: CASSEMGQKLFF

d_gene: NA
v_gene: TRBV7-2
abundance: NA
j_gene: TRBJ1-5
CDR3nt: TGTGCCAGCAGCTTAAGTGGGGGGGCGAATCAGCCCCAGCATTTT
CDR3aa: CASSLSGGANQPQHF

d_gene: NA
v_gene: TRBV5-5
abundance: NA
j_gene: TRBJ2-1
CDR3nt: TGTGCCAGCAGCTTGGGACTACTCTACAGCGAGCAGTTCTTC
CDR3aa: CASSLGLLYSEQFF

d_gene: TRBD1
v_gene: TRBV6-2/TRBV6-3
abundance: many
j_gene: TRBJ1-2
CDR3nt: TGTGCCAGCAGCGTCGGACAGGGGGCTGGCTACACCTTC
CDR3aa: CASSVGQGAGYTF

d_gene: NA
v_gene: TRBV9
abundance: NA
j_gene: TRBJ1-2
CDR3nt: TGTGCCAGCCGGACGACAGGCAATAATGGCTACACCTTC
CDR3aa: CASRTTGNNGYTF

d_gene: NA
v_gene: TRBV7-3
abundance: NA
j_gene: TRBJ1-6
CDR3nt: TGTGCCAGCAGCGCCGGACAGTTATCCTCACCCCTCCACTTT
CDR3aa: CASSAGQLSSPLHF

d_gene: TRBD1
v_gene: TRBV7-9
abundance: NA
j_gene: TRBJ2-7
CDR3nt: TGTGCCAGCAGCCCCCGACAGGGTTCCTACGAGCAGTACTTC
CDR3aa: CASSPRQGSYEQYF

d_gene: TRBD1
v_gene: TRBV5-5
abundance: NA
j_gene: TRBJ1-2
CDR3nt: TGTGCCAGCAGCTTGGAGTTAGGGGGCCCCTGGGGCTACACCTTC
CDR3aa: CASSLELGGPWGYTF

d_gene: NA
v_gene: TRBV30
abundance: NA
j_gene: TRBJ1-2
CDR3nt: TGTGCCTGGACTTTTCGGCAGGGGTTGGGCTACACCTTC
CDR3aa: CAWTFRQGLGYTF

d_gene: NA
v_gene: TRBV7-8
abundance: NA
j_gene: TRBJ1-3
CDR3nt: TGTGCCAGCAGCCGCCGGGGTCCTGGAAACACCATATATTTT
CDR3aa: CASSRRGPGNTIYF

d_gene: NA
v_gene: TRBV7-9
abundance: NA
j_gene: TRBJ1-1
CDR3nt: TGTGCCAGCAGCTTACTCACTGAAGCTTTCTTT
CDR3aa: CASSLLTEAFF

d_gene: NA
v_gene: TRBV2
abundance: NA
j_gene: TRBJ2-7
CDR3nt: TGTGCCAGCAGTCCGGACAACGGGGGGCCCGAGCAGTACTTC
CDR3aa: CASSPDNGGPEQYF

d_gene: NA
v_gene: TRBV5-6
abundance: NA
j_gene: TRBJ1-4
CDR3nt: TGTGCCAGCAGCTTCTTACAAGGGAGGGGTCGAAATGAAAAACTGTTTTTT
CDR3aa: CASSFLQGRGRNEKLFF

d_gene: NA
v_gene: TRBV25-1
abundance: NA
j_gene: TRBJ2-1
CDR3nt: TGTGCTACAAAACAGGGAAGGTTGGACAATGAGCAGTTCTTC
CDR3aa: CATKQGRLDNEQFF

d_gene: NA
v_gene: TRBV5-6
abundance: NA
j_gene: TRBJ2-3
CDR3nt: TGTGCCAGCAGCCGCAGGGGGGCAGATACGCAGTATTTT
CDR3aa: CASSRRGADTQYF

d_gene: TRBD2
v_gene: TRBV3-1/TRBV3-2
abundance: NA
j_gene: TRBJ2-5
CDR3nt: TGTGCCAGCAGCCAAGCCCTCCTAGCGGGGGAGGAGACCCAGTACTTC
CDR3aa: CASSQALLAGEETQYF